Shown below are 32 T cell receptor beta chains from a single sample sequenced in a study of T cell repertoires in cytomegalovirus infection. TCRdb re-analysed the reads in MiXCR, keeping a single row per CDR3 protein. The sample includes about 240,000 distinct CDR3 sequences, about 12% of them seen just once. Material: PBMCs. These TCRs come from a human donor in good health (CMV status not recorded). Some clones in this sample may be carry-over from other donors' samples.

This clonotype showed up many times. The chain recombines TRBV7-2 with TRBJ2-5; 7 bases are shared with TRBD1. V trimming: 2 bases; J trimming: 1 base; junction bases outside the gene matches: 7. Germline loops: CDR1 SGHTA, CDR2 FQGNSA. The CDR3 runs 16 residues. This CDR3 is CASSLRQAGGQETQYF. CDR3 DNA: TGTGCCAGCAGCTTACGACAAGCAGGGGGCCAAGAGACCCAGTACTTC.

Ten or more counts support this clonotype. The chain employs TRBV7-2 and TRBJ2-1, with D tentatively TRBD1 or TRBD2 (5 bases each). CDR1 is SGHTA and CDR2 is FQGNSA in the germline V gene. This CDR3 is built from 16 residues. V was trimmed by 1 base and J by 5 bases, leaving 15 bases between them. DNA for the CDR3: TGTGCCAGCAGCTTAGTATGGGGGTACGGGAACAATGAGCAGTTCTTC. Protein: CASSLVWGYGNNEQFF.

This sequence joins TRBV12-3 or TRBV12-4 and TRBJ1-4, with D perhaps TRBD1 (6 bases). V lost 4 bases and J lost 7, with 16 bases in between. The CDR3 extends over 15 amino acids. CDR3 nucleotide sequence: TGTGCCAGCAGTTGGGGGGGGGGCGAGGGTGAAAAACTGTTTTTT. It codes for CASSWGGGEGEKLFF.

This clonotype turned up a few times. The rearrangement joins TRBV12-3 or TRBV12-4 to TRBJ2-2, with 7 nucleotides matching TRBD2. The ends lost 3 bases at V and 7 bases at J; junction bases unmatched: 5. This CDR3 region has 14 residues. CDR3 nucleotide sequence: TGTGCCAGCAGTTTTGGCGGGGGAAGCGGGGAGCTGTTTTTT. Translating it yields CASSFGGGSGELFF.

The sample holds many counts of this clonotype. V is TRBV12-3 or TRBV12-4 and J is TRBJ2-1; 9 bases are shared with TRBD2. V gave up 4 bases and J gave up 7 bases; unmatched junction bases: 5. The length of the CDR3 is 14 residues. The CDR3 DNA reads TGTGCCAGCAGTTCGGGACTAGCCCCTAATGAGCAGTTCTTC. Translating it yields CASSSGLAPNEQFF.

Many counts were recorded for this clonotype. The CDR3 loop reads CASSLPGEYQPQHF. The DNA of the CDR3 is TGTGCCAGCAGCTTGCCCGGGGAGTATCAGCCCCAGCATTTT. The rearrangement uses TRBV7-2 and TRBJ1-5; D not certain. The germline CDR1 and CDR2 sequences are SGHTA and FQGNSA. V lost 3 bases to trimming and J lost 5 bases, with 11 bases between them. CDR3 size: 14 residues.

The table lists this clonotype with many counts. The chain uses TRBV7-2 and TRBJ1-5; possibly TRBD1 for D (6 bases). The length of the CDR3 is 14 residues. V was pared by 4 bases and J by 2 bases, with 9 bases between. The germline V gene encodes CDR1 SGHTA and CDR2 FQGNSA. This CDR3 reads CASSSGVGNQPQHF. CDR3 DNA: TGTGCCAGCAGCTCAGGGGTTGGCAATCAGCCCCAGCATTTT. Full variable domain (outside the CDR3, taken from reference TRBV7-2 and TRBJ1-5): GAGVSQSPSNKVTEKGKDVELRCDPISGHTALYWYRQSLGQGLEFLIYFQGNSAPDKSGLPSDRFSAERTGGSVSTLTIQRTQQEDSAVYLCASSSGVGNQPQHFGDGTRLSIL.

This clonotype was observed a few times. The CDR3 coding sequence is TGTGCCAGCAGCTTGGACCTGGACCACGAGCAGTACTTC. Protein sequence: CASSLDLDHEQYF. V usage is TRBV6-2 or TRBV6-3 and J usage is TRBJ2-7; no reliable D call. Deletions cut 6 bases from V and 5 bases from J, with 14 bases between. CDR1 is MNHEY, CDR2 SVGEGT, per germline. This CDR3 contains 13 residues.

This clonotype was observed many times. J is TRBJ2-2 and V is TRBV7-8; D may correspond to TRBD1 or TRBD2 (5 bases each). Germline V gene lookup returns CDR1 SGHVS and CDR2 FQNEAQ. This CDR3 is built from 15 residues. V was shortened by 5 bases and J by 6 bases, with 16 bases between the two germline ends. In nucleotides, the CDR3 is TGTGCCAGCAGCGAACGTAATGTGGGGGCCGGGGAGCTGTTTTTT. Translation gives CASSERNVGAGELFF.

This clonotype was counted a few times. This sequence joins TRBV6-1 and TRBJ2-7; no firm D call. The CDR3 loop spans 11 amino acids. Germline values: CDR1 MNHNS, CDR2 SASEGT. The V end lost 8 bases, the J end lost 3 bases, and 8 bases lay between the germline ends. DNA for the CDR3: TGTGCCAGCGGCAAAGTCTACGAGCAGTACTTC. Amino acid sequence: CASGKVYEQYF.

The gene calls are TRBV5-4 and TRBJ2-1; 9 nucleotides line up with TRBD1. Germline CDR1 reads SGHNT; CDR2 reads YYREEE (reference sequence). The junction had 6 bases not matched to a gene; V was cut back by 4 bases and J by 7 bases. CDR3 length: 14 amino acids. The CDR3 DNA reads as TGTGCCAGCAGCCCGGACAGGGGACGAAATGAGCAGTTCTTC. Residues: CASSPDRGRNEQFF. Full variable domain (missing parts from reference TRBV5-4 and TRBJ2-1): ETGVTQSPTHLIKTRGQQVTLRCSSQSGHNTVSWYQQALGQGPQFIFQYYREEENGRGNFPPRFSGLQFPNYSSELNVNALELDDSALYLCASSPDRGRNEQFFGPGTRLTVL.

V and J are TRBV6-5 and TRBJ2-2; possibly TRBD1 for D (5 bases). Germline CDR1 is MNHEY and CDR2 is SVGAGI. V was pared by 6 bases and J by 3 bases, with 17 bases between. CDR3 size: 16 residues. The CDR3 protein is CASRAGFLGYTGELFF. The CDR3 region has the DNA TGTGCCAGCAGGGCAGGGTTTCTCGGGTACACCGGGGAGCTGTTTTTT.

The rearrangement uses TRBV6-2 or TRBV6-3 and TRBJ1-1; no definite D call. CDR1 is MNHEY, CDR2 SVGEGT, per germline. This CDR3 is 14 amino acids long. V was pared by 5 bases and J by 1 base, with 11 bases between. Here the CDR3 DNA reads TGTGCCAGCAGTCTCATTAGGGAGAACACTGAAGCTTTCTTT. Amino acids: CASSLIRENTEAFF.

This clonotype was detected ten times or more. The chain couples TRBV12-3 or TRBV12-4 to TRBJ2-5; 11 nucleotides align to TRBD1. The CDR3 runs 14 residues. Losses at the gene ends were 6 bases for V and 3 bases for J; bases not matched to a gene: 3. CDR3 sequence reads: CASSRDRGKETQYF. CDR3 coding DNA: TGTGCCAGCAGCCGGGACAGGGGGAAAGAGACCCAGTACTTC.

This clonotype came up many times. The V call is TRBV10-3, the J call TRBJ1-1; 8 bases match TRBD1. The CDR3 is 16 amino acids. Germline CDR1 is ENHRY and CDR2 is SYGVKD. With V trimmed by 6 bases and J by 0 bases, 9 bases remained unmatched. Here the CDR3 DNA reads TGTGCCATCAGCACCGGGACAGGCAACATGAACACTGAAGCTTTCTTT. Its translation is CAISTGTGNMNTEAFF.

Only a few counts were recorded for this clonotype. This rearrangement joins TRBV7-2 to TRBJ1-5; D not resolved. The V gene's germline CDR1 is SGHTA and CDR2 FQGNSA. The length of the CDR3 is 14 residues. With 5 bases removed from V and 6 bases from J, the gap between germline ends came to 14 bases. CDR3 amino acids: CASSPRSRGQPQHF. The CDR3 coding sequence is TGTGCCAGCAGCCCGAGGTCTCGAGGTCAGCCCCAGCATTTT.

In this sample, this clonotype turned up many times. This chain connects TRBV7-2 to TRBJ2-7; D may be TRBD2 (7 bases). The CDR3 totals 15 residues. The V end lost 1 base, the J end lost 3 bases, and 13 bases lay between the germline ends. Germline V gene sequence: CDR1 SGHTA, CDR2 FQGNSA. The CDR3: CASSLVGGDNYEQYF. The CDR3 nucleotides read TGTGCCAGCAGCTTAGTGGGGGGGGACAACTACGAGCAGTACTTC.

CDR3 DNA: TGCAGTGCCCCGGGGGCGTACAATGAGCAGTTCTTC. Its translation: CSAPGAYNEQFF. The chain uses TRBV20-1 and TRBJ2-1; either TRBD1 or TRBD2 may fit D (6 bases each). Germline values: CDR1 DFQATT, CDR2 SNEGSKA (reference sequence). Trimming shortened V by 6 bases and J by 4 bases, and 10 bases separated the two germline ends. The CDR3 has 12 amino acids.

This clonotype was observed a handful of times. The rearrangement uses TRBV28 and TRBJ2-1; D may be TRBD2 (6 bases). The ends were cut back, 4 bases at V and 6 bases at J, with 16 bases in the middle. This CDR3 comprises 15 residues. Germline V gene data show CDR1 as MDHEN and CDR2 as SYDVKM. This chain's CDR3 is CASSSGGLPGNEQFF. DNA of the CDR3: TGTGCCAGCAGTTCTGGGGGACTCCCGGGCAATGAGCAGTTCTTC.

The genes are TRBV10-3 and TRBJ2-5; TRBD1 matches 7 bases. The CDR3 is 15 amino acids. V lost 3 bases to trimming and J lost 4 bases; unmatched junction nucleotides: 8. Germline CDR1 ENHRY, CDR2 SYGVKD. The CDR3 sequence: CAISDPGQTRETQYF. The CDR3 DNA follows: TGTGCCATCAGTGACCCGGGACAGACAAGAGAGACCCAGTACTTC.

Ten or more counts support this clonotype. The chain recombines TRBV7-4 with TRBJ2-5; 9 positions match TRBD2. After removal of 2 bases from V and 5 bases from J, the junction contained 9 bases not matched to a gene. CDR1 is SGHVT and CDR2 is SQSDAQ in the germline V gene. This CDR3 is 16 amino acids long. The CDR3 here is CASSLTGTSRGETQYF. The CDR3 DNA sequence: TGTGCCAGCAGCTTAACAGGGACTAGCCGGGGGGAGACCCAGTACTTC.

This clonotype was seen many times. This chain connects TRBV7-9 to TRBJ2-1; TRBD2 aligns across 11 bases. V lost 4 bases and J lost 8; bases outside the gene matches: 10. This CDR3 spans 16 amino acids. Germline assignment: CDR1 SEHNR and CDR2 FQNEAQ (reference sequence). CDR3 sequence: CASSSILAGDVDEQFF. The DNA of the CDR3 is TGTGCCAGCAGCTCGATACTAGCGGGAGATGTGGATGAGCAGTTCTTC.

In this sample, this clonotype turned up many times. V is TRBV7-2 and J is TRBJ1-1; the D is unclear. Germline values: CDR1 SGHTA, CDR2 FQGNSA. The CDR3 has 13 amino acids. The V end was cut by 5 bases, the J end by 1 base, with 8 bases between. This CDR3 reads CASSPDGNTEAFF. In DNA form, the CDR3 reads TGTGCCAGCAGCCCGGACGGGAACACTGAAGCTTTCTTT.

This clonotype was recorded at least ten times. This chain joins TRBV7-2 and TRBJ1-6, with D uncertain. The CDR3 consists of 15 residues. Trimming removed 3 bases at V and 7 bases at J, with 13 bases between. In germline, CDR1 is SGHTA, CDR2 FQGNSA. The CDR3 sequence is CASSFVTTWNSPLHF. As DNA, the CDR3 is TGTGCCAGCAGCTTCGTCACAACTTGGAATTCACCCCTCCACTTT. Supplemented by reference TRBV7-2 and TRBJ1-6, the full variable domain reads GAGVSQSPSNKVTEKGKDVELRCDPISGHTALYWYRQSLGQGLEFLIYFQGNSAPDKSGLPSDRFSAERTGGSVSTLTIQRTQQEDSAVYLCASSFVTTWNSPLHFGNGTRLTVT.

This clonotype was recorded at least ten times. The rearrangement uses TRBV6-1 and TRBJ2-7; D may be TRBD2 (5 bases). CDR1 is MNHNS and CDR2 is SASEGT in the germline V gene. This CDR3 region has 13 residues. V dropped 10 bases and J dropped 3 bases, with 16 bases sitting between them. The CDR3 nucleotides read TGTGCCATCTCGAGGGCGCTCGGCTACGAGCAGTACTTC. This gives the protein CAISRALGYEQYF.

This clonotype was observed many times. Written as DNA, the CDR3 is TGTGCCAGCAGCTTAGAAGTCACAGCTAACTACGAGCAGTACTTC. Translated: CASSLEVTANYEQYF. The chain carries TRBV11-2 and TRBJ2-7; unclear D gene. Trimming stripped 0 bases from V and 3 bases from J, with 12 bases between. CDR1 and CDR2 (germline): SGHAT, FQNNGV. This CDR3 contains 15 residues.

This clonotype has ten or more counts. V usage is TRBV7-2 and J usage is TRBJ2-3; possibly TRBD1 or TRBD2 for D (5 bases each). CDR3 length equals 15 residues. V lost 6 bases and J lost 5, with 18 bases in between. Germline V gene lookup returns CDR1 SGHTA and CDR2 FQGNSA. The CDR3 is CASSSQTGGRDTQYF. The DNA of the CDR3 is TGTGCCAGCAGTTCTCAAACAGGAGGCAGAGATACGCAGTATTTT.

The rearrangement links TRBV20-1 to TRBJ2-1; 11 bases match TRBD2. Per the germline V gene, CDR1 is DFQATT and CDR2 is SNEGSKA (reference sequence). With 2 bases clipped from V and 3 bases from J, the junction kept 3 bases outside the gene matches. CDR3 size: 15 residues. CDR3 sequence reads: CSARQLAGDYNEQFF. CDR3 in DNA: TGCAGTGCTAGACAACTAGCGGGAGACTACAATGAGCAGTTCTTC.

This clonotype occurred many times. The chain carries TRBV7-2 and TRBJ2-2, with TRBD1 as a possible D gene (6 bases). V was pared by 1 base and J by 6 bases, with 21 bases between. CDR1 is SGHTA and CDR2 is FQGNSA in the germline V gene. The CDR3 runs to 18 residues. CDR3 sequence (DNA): TGTGCCAGCAGCTTAGTGGGGGCAGGACCTCGAGGGGCCGGGGAGCTGTTTTTT. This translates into CASSLVGAGPRGAGELFF. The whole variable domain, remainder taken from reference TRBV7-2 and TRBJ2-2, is GAGVSQSPSNKVTEKGKDVELRCDPISGHTALYWYRQSLGQGLEFLIYFQGNSAPDKSGLPSDRFSAERTGGSVSTLTIQRTQQEDSAVYLCASSLVGAGPRGAGELFFGEGSRLTVL.

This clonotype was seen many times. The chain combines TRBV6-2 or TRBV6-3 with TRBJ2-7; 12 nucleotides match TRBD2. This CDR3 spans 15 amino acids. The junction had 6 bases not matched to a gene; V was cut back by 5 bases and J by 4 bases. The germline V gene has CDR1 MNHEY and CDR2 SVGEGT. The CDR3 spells CASSTGLAGGYEQYF. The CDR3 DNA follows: TGTGCCAGCAGTACGGGACTAGCGGGCGGTTACGAGCAGTACTTC.

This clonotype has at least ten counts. The CDR3 sequence: CASSWIIPGGADTQYF. The CDR3 DNA is TGTGCCAGCAGCTGGATTATACCGGGCGGGGCAGATACGCAGTATTTT. V and J are TRBV7-2 and TRBJ2-3, with a tentative D call TRBD2 (6 bases). The germline CDR1 and CDR2 sequences are SGHTA and FQGNSA. Trimming left V 4 bases short and J 4 bases short, with 18 bases between. There are 16 residues in the CDR3.

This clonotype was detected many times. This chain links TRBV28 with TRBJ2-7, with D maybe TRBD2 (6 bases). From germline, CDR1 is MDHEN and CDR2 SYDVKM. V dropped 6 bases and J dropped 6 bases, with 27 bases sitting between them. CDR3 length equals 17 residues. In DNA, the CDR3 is TGTGCCAGCAGCTCCACCCGAGCGGGCAGCCCCGCGGGCGAGCAGTACTTC. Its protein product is CASSSTRAGSPAGEQYF.